A selection of T cell receptor beta chains follows, all from one sample in a study of cytomegalovirus exposure and HLA in healthy donors. Generated by immunoSEQ multiplex PCR, the TCRdb table keeps only in-frame clones and is missing some. The sample contains about 120,000 clones, 63% of which appear only once. Sequencing was carried out using PBMCs. The receptors were gathered from a man aged 40-49 years in good health and CMV-seropositive. Each CDR3 is given with its conserved first and last residue. The order of the fields is CDR3 protein, CDR3 DNA, J gene, D gene, clone size, V gene. A D gene is named only where the DNA matches it firmly. Size tells how often a clone was seen (once, few, many) or the class of an expanded clone, and some rows leave it out.

cdr3_aa: CASSSHHYSGNTIYF; cdr3_nt: TGTGCCAGCAGCTCACATCACTACTCTGGAAACACCATATATTTT; j_call: TRBJ1-3; d_call: .; clone_size: few; v_call: TRBV7-2
cdr3_aa: CASSFQTGTTGELFF; cdr3_nt: TGTGCCAGCAGCTTTCAGACCGGGACAACCGGGGAGCTGTTTTTT; j_call: TRBJ2-2; d_call: .; clone_size: few; v_call: TRBV7-2
cdr3_aa: CASSRGTGTGELFF; cdr3_nt: TGCGCCAGCAGCCGGGGGACGGGCACCGGGGAGCTGTTTTTT; j_call: TRBJ2-2; d_call: .; clone_size: many; v_call: TRBV5-1
cdr3_aa: CASSLAGSPTDTQYF; cdr3_nt: TGCGCCAGCAGCTTGGCAGGCAGCCCCACAGATACGCAGTATTTT; j_call: TRBJ2-3; d_call: .; clone_size: once; v_call: TRBV5-1
cdr3_aa: CAISDSGSGRAGDNEQFF; cdr3_nt: TGTGCCATCAGTGATTCGGGTAGCGGGAGGGCCGGGGACAATGAGCAGTTCTTC; j_call: TRBJ2-1; d_call: TRBD2; clone_size: .; v_call: TRBV10-3
cdr3_aa: CARSRVGEQFF; cdr3_nt: TGTGCCCGCTCCCGGGTGGGTGAGCAGTTCTTC; j_call: TRBJ2-1; d_call: .; clone_size: .; v_call: TRBV21-1
cdr3_aa: CASSLQGGNYGYTF; cdr3_nt: TGTGCCAGCAGCCTACAGGGAGGGAACTATGGCTACACCTTC; j_call: TRBJ1-2; d_call: .; clone_size: .; v_call: TRBV7-9
cdr3_aa: CASSGQGGYQETQYF; cdr3_nt: TGTGCCAGCAGCGGACAGGGCGGGTACCAAGAGACCCAGTACTTC; j_call: TRBJ2-5; d_call: TRBD1; clone_size: .; v_call: TRBV7-8
cdr3_aa: CARQTGNSPLHF; cdr3_nt: TGTGCCAGGCAGACAGGGAATTCACCCCTCCACTTT; j_call: TRBJ1-6; d_call: TRBD1; clone_size: once; v_call: TRBV2
cdr3_aa: CASSFPPGQGFYGYTF; cdr3_nt: TGTGCCAGCAGTTTCCCGCCGGGACAGGGCTTCTATGGCTACACCTTC; j_call: TRBJ1-2; d_call: TRBD1; clone_size: .; v_call: TRBV28
cdr3_aa: CASSLQGRGGNQPQHF; cdr3_nt: TGCGCCAGCAGCCTACAGGGTCGCGGAGGCAATCAGCCCCAGCATTTT; j_call: TRBJ1-5; d_call: .; clone_size: .; v_call: TRBV4-1
cdr3_aa: CASSQDGTGPKTQYF; cdr3_nt: TGCGCCAGCAGCCAAGATGGGACAGGTCCAAAGACCCAGTACTTC; j_call: TRBJ2-5; d_call: TRBD1; clone_size: few; v_call: TRBV4-1
cdr3_aa: CASSVDGAAIYGYTF; cdr3_nt: TGTGCCAGCAGCGTAGATGGGGCCGCAATATATGGCTACACCTTC; j_call: TRBJ1-2; d_call: .; clone_size: .; v_call: TRBV9
cdr3_aa: CAVSRDRGTGYTF; cdr3_nt: TGTGCCGTCAGCCGGGACAGGGGGACCGGCTACACCTTC; j_call: TRBJ1-2; d_call: TRBD1; clone_size: .; v_call: TRBV28
cdr3_aa: CASRSVQGYGYTF; cdr3_nt: TGTGCCAGCAGGTCCGTCCAGGGTTATGGCTACACCTTC; j_call: TRBJ1-2; d_call: .; clone_size: .; v_call: TRBV6-1
cdr3_aa: CASSVVGQPEETQYF; cdr3_nt: TGTGCCAGCAGCGTAGTCGGACAGCCCGAAGAGACCCAGTACTTC; j_call: TRBJ2-5; d_call: .; clone_size: .; v_call: TRBV9
cdr3_aa: CASSQGQAPYGYTF; cdr3_nt: TGTGCCAGCAGCCAAGGACAGGCCCCCTATGGCTACACCTTC; j_call: TRBJ1-2; d_call: TRBD1; clone_size: few; v_call: TRBV6-5
cdr3_aa: CASSIDRETEAFF; cdr3_nt: TGTGCCAGCAGCATTGACAGGGAAACTGAAGCTTTCTTT; j_call: TRBJ1-1; d_call: TRBD1; clone_size: .; v_call: TRBV14
cdr3_aa: CASSFGNTGGEKLFF; cdr3_nt: TGCGCCAGCAGCTTTGGAAACACCGGGGGGGAAAAACTGTTTTTT; j_call: TRBJ1-4; d_call: .; clone_size: .; v_call: TRBV5-1
cdr3_aa: CASSLAAGNSPLHF; cdr3_nt: TGCGCCAGCAGCTTGGCGGCAGGGAATTCACCCCTCCACTTT; j_call: TRBJ1-6; d_call: .; clone_size: few; v_call: TRBV5-1
cdr3_aa: CASSGDSSYEQYF; cdr3_nt: TGCGCCAGCAGCGGGGACAGTTCCTACGAGCAGTACTTC; j_call: TRBJ2-7; d_call: TRBD1; clone_size: few; v_call: TRBV5-1
cdr3_aa: CASSSMGTGGTHF; cdr3_nt: TGTGCCAGTAGCTCAATGGGTACAGGGGGCACGCATTTT; j_call: TRBJ1-5; d_call: TRBD1; clone_size: .; v_call: TRBV19
cdr3_aa: CASTLMGGEKLFF; cdr3_nt: TGTGCCAGCACCTTAATGGGGGGTGAAAAACTGTTTTTT; j_call: TRBJ1-4; d_call: .; clone_size: .; v_call: TRBV5-5
cdr3_aa: CASSLRGTDTQYF; cdr3_nt: TGTGCCAGCAGCTTACGGGGCACAGATACGCAGTATTTT; j_call: TRBJ2-3; d_call: .; clone_size: .; v_call: TRBV11-3
cdr3_aa: CASSLGQGDYGYTF; cdr3_nt: TGCGCCAGCAGCCTCGGACAGGGGGACTATGGCTACACCTTC; j_call: TRBJ1-2; d_call: TRBD1; clone_size: .; v_call: TRBV5-1
cdr3_aa: CAIGGTGGTEETQYF; cdr3_nt: TGTGCCATAGGGGGAACGGGGGGGACGGAAGAGACCCAGTACTTC; j_call: TRBJ2-5; d_call: TRBD2; clone_size: .; v_call: TRBV10-3
cdr3_aa: CSVRGGSGGSGGELFF; cdr3_nt: TGCAGCGTGCGGGGGGGGTCAGGGGGGTCCGGCGGGGAGCTGTTTTTT; j_call: TRBJ2-2; d_call: TRBD2; clone_size: .; v_call: TRBV29-1
cdr3_aa: CATSRLQGENTEAFF; cdr3_nt: TGTGCCACCAGCCGCCTGCAGGGGGAGAACACTGAAGCTTTCTTT; j_call: TRBJ1-1; d_call: TRBD1; clone_size: .; v_call: TRBV15
cdr3_aa: CASSPLRGFLNTIYF; cdr3_nt: TGTGCCAGCAGCCCCCTGCGGGGCTTTCTTAACACCATATATTTT; j_call: TRBJ1-3; d_call: .; clone_size: .; v_call: TRBV7-6
cdr3_aa: CASSLYSLEQYF; cdr3_nt: TGTGCCAGCAGCTTATACAGCCTTGAGCAGTACTTC; j_call: TRBJ2-7; d_call: .; clone_size: .; v_call: TRBV11-1
cdr3_aa: CASSLTPQETQYF; cdr3_nt: TGTGCCAGCAGCTTAACACCGCAAGAGACCCAGTACTTC; j_call: TRBJ2-5; d_call: .; clone_size: .; v_call: TRBV7-2
cdr3_aa: CASSPTGNTEAFF; cdr3_nt: TGTGCCAGCTCACCCACCGGGAACACTGAAGCTTTCTTT; j_call: TRBJ1-1; d_call: .; clone_size: once; v_call: TRBV18
cdr3_aa: CAIRTGLFSEAFF; cdr3_nt: TGTGCCATCAGGACAGGTCTATTCTCTGAAGCTTTCTTT; j_call: TRBJ1-1; d_call: .; clone_size: .; v_call: TRBV10-3
cdr3_aa: CASSFAASYEQYF; cdr3_nt: TGTGCCAGCAGTTTTGCGGCTTCCTACGAGCAGTACTTC; j_call: TRBJ2-7; d_call: .; clone_size: .; v_call: TRBV28
cdr3_aa: CASSLVSGTGVYGYTF; cdr3_nt: TGCGCCAGCAGCTTGGTATCCGGGACAGGGGTTTATGGCTACACCTTC; j_call: TRBJ1-2; d_call: TRBD1; clone_size: .; v_call: TRBV5-1
cdr3_aa: CASSQDTGTPSYEQYF; cdr3_nt: TGTGCCAGCAGCCAAGATACCGGGACACCCTCCTACGAGCAGTACTTC; j_call: TRBJ2-7; d_call: .; clone_size: .; v_call: TRBV4-2
cdr3_aa: CASSTSGRAPNEQFF; cdr3_nt: TGTGCCAGCAGCACTAGCGGGAGGGCTCCCAATGAGCAGTTCTTC; j_call: TRBJ2-1; d_call: TRBD2; clone_size: many; v_call: TRBV7-2
cdr3_aa: CASSQDRDRGITDTQYF; cdr3_nt: TGTGCCAGCAGCCAAGACCGGGACAGGGGAATCACAGATACGCAGTATTTT; j_call: TRBJ2-3; d_call: TRBD1; clone_size: .; v_call: TRBV4-2
cdr3_aa: CASTQTSSGSSYNEQFF; cdr3_nt: TGTGCCAGCACCCAGACGTCTAGCGGAAGCTCCTACAATGAGCAGTTCTTC; j_call: TRBJ2-1; d_call: TRBD2; clone_size: few; v_call: TRBV13
cdr3_aa: CASSQGREGSYNEQFF; cdr3_nt: TGCGCCAGCAGCCAAGGCCGGGAGGGGTCCTACAATGAGCAGTTCTTC; j_call: TRBJ2-1; d_call: TRBD2; clone_size: .; v_call: TRBV4-1
cdr3_aa: CASSVDGNYGYTF; cdr3_nt: TGTGCCAGCAGCGTAGACGGTAACTATGGCTACACCTTC; j_call: TRBJ1-2; d_call: .; clone_size: .; v_call: TRBV9
cdr3_aa: CASSERGSQAIIQYF; cdr3_nt: TGTGCCAGCAGTGAAAGGGGGTCCCAGGCTATCATTCAGTACTTC; j_call: TRBJ2-4; d_call: .; clone_size: .; v_call: TRBV2
cdr3_aa: CASQQGDGEKLFF; cdr3_nt: TGTGCCAGCCAACAGGGGGATGGGGAAAAACTGTTTTTT; j_call: TRBJ1-4; d_call: TRBD1; clone_size: .; v_call: TRBV6-5
cdr3_aa: CAIRADRSGEKLFF; cdr3_nt: TGTGCCATCAGAGCCGACAGGAGTGGGGAAAAACTGTTTTTT; j_call: TRBJ1-4; d_call: .; clone_size: .; v_call: TRBV10-3
cdr3_aa: CASSEFEGPRETQYF; cdr3_nt: TGTGCCAGCAGTGAATTTGAGGGTCCGCGGGAGACCCAGTACTTC; j_call: TRBJ2-5; d_call: .; clone_size: .; v_call: TRBV25-1
cdr3_aa: CASSEGDRPYEQYF; cdr3_nt: TGTGCCAGCAGTGAGGGGGACAGACCATACGAGCAGTACTTC; j_call: TRBJ2-7; d_call: TRBD1; clone_size: .; v_call: TRBV6-1
cdr3_aa: CAWNPRLAGRNEQFF; cdr3_nt: TGTGCCTGGAACCCCCGACTAGCGGGAAGGAATGAGCAGTTCTTC; j_call: TRBJ2-1; d_call: TRBD2; clone_size: few; v_call: TRBV30
cdr3_aa: CASSPWGRRRQETQYF; cdr3_nt: TGTGCCAGCAGCCCCTGGGGGCGGAGGAGGCAAGAGACCCAGTACTTC; j_call: TRBJ2-5; d_call: .; clone_size: few; v_call: TRBV25-1